This entry is about one TCR beta chain. Clones were sequenced by immunoSEQ multiplex PCR, and TCRdb holds only the in-frame ones, with some missing. The repertoire holds around 180,000 clones, with roughly 80% as singletons. The data were obtained in a study of blood T cell repertoires in COVID-19. Study overall: Acute and convalescent COVID-19 samples came from the United States, Italy and Spain.

Participants, about 18 to 100 years old, spanned fewer than 30 US areas. Assignment of participants to cohorts was predicated upon participant-reported clinical history. Cohort 3 donors were reported recovered after two negative PCRs, clearance, or symptom resolution. Germline V gene sequence: CDR1 LNHDA, CDR2 SQIVND (reference sequence). This CDR3 is built from 15 residues. V dropped 7 bases and J dropped 5; count of bases not matched to a gene: 12. The V call is TRBV19, the J call TRBJ2-3; TRBD2 matches at 7 bases. The sequence came from a man over 45 who had recovered from COVID-19. Sequencing was carried out using PBMCs or T cells enriched from blood (not recorded which). The CDR3 is CASTPPGRARDTQYF. Written as DNA, the CDR3 is TGTGCCAGTACCCCCCCGGGGAGGGCGAGAGATACGCAGTATTTT.